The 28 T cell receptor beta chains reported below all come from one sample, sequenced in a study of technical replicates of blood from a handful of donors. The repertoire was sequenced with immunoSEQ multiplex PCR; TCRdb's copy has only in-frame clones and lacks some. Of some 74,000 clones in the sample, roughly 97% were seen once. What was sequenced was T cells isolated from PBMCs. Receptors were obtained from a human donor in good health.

The CDR3 reads CASSLEATGQLSTDTQYF. Here the CDR3 DNA reads TGCGCCAGCAGCTTGGAGGCTACGGGACAGCTTAGCACAGATACGCAGTATTTT. This chain connects TRBV5-1 to TRBJ2-3; TRBD1 matches at 7 bases. The CDR3 runs to 18 residues. CDR1 and CDR2 (germline): SGHRS, YFSETQ. V shed 0 bases and J 0 bases; nucleotides not matched to a gene: 10.

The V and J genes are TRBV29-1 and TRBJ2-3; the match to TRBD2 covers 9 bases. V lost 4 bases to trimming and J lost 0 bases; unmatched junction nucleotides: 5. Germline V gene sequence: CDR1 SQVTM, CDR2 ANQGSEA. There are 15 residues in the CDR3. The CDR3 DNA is TGCAGCGTTGTGGGACTAGCAGATAGCACAGATACGCAGTATTTT. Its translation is CSVVGLADSTDTQYF.

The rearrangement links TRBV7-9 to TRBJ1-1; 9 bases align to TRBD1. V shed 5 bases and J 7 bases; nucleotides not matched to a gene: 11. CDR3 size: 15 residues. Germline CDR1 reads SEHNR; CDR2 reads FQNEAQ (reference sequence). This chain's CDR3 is CASSPPQGAVIEAFF. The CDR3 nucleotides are TGTGCCAGCAGCCCCCCACAGGGGGCGGTAATTGAAGCTTTCTTT.

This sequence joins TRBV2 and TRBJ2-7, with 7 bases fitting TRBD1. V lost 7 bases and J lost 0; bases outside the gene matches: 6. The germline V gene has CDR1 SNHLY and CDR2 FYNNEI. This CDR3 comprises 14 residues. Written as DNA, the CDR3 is TGTGCCAGCATGGGAGCAGGGGGCTCCTACGAGCAGTACTTC. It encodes CASMGAGGSYEQYF. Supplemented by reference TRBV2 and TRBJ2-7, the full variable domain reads EPEVTQTPSHQVTQMGQEVILRCVPISNHLYFYWYRQILGQKVEFLVSFYNNEISEKSEIFDDQFSVERPDGSNFTLKIRSTKLEDSAMYFCASMGAGGSYEQYFGPGTRLTVT.

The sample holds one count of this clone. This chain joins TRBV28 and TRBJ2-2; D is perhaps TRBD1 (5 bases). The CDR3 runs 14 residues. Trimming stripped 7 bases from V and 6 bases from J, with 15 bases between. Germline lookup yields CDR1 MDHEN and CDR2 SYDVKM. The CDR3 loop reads CASTPPGLAGELFF. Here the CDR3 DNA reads TGTGCCAGCACCCCCCCAGGGTTGGCCGGGGAGCTGTTTTTT.

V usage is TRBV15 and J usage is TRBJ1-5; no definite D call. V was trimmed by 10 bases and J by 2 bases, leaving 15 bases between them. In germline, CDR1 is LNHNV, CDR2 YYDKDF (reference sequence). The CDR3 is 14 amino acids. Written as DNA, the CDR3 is TGTGCCAGCGGGTCTAATTTTCGCAATCAGCCCCAGCATTTT. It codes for CASGSNFRNQPQHF.

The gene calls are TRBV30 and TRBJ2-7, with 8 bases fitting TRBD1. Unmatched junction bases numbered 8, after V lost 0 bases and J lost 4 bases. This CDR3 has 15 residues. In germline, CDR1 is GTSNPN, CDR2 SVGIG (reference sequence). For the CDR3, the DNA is TGTGCCTGGAGTGTAGGGCAGGGGGCGCGTTACGAGCAGTACTTC. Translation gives CAWSVGQGARYEQYF.

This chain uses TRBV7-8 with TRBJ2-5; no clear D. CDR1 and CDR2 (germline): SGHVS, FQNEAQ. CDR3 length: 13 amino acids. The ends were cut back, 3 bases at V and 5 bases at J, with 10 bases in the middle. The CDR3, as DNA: TGTGCCAGCAGCTTGTGGGCTGCGGAGACCCAGTACTTC. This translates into CASSLWAAETQYF. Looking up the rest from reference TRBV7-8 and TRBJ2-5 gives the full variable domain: GAGVSQSPRYKVAKRGQDVALRCDPISGHVSLFWYQQALGQGPEFLTYFQNEAQLDKSGLPSDRFFAERPEGSVSTLKIQRTQQEDSAVYLCASSLWAAETQYFGPGTRLLVL.

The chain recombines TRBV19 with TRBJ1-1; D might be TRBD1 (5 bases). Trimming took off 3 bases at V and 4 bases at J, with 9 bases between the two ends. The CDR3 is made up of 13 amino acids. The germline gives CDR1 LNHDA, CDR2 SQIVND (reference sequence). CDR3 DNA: TGTGCCAGTAGTATTGGCGGGGGCACTGAAGCTTTCTTT. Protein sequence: CASSIGGGTEAFF.

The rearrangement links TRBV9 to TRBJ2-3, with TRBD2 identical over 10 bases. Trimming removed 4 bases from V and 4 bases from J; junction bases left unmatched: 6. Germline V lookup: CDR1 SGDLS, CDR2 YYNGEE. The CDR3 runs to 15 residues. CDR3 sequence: CASSFGLAESDTQYF. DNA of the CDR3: TGTGCCAGCAGCTTCGGACTAGCGGAATCAGATACGCAGTATTTT.

CDR3 region: CASSTGQGGFGYTF. The DNA of the CDR3 is TGCGCCAGCAGCACGGGACAGGGGGGTTTTGGCTACACCTTC. V usage is TRBV5-1 and J usage is TRBJ1-2; 11 nucleotides match TRBD1. The ends lost 4 bases at V and 7 bases at J; junction bases unmatched: 6. The CDR3 extends over 14 amino acids. CDR1 and CDR2 (germline): SGHRS, YFSETQ.

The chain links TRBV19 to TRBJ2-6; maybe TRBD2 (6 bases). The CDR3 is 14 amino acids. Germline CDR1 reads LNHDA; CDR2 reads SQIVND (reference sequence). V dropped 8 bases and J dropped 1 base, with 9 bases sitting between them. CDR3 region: CASRDWSGANVLTF. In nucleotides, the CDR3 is TGTGCCAGTCGGGACTGGTCTGGGGCCAACGTCCTGACTTTC.

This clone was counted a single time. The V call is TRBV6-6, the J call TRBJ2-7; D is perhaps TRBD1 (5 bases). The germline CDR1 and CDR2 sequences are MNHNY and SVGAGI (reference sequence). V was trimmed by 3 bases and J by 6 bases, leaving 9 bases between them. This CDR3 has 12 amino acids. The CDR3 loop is CASSYQGGEQYF. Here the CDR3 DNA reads TGTGCCAGCAGTTATCAGGGTGGCGAGCAGTACTTC.

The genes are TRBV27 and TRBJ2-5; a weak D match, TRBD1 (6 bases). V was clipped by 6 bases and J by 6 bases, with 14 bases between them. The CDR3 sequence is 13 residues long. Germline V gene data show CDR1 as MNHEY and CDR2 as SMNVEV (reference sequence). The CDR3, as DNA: TGTGCCAGCAGATTTCAGGGGAGACAGACCCAGTACTTC. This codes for CASRFQGRQTQYF.

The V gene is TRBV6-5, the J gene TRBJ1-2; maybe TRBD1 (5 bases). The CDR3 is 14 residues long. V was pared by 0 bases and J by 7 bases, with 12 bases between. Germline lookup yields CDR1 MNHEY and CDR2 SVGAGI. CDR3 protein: CASSYSNGGVGYTF. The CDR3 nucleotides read TGTGCCAGCAGTTACTCGAATGGAGGGGTTGGCTACACCTTC.

In DNA, the CDR3 is TGCGCCATCTCACCGGGACTAGCGCCTGAAGATGAGCAGTTCTTC. It yields the protein CAISPGLAPEDEQFF. The rearrangement links TRBV5-1 to TRBJ2-1; 10 bases align to TRBD2. After removal of 9 bases from V and 8 bases from J, the junction contained 14 bases not matched to a gene. This CDR3 has 15 amino acids. Germline values: CDR1 SGHRS, CDR2 YFSETQ.

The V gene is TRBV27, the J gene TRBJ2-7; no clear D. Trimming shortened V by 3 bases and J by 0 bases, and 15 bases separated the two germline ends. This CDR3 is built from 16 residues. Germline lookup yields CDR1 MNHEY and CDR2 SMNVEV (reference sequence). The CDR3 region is CASSFWAMASSYEQYF. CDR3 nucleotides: TGTGCCAGCAGTTTCTGGGCTATGGCGAGCTCCTACGAGCAGTACTTC.

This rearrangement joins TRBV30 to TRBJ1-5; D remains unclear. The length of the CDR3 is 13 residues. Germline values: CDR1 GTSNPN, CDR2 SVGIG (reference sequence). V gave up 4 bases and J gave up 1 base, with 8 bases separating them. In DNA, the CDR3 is TGTGCCTGGACAGGCTTGAGCAATCAGCCCCAGCATTTT. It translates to CAWTGLSNQPQHF.

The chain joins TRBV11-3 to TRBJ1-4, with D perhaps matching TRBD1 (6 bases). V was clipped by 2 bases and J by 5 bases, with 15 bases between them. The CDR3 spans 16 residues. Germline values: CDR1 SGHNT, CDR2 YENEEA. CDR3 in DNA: TGTGCCAGCAGCTTAAGTTCTGTGACAGGAAATGAAAAACTGTTTTTT. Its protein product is CASSLSSVTGNEKLFF.

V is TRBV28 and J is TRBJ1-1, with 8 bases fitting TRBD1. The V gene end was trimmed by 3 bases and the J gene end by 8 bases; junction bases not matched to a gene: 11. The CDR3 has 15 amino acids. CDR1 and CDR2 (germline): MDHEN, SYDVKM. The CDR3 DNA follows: TGTGCCAGCAGTTTCCCGGGACAGGCTCAGTTAGAAGCTTTCTTT. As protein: CASSFPGQAQLEAFF.

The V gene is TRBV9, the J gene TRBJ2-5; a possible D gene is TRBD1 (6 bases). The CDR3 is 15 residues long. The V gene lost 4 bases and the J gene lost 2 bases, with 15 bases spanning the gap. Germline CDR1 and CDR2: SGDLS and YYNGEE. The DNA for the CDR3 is TGTGCCAGCAGCAAACAAACTCAGGGGCAAGAGACCCAGTACTTC. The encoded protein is CASSKQTQGQETQYF.

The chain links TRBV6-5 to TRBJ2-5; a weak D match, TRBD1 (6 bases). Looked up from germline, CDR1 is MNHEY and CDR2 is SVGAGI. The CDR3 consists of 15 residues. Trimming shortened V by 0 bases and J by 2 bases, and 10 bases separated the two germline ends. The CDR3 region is CASSYSARGQETQYF. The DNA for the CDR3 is TGTGCCAGCAGTTACTCGGCCAGGGGTCAAGAGACCCAGTACTTC.

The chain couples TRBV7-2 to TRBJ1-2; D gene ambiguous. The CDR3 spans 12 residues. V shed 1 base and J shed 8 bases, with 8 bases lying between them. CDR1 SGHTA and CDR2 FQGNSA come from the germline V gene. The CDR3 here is CASSLEERGYTF. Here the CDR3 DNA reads TGTGCCAGCAGCTTAGAGGAGAGAGGCTACACCTTC.

For the CDR3, the DNA is TGTGCCAGCAGCGTAACGGACAGGGCCGAGCAGTACTTC. Its translation is CASSVTDRAEQYF. The chain employs TRBV9 and TRBJ2-7, with 8 bases aligning to TRBD1. The ends lost 1 base at V and 6 bases at J; junction bases unmatched: 3. Germline V gives CDR1 SGDLS, CDR2 YYNGEE. CDR3 length: 13 residues.

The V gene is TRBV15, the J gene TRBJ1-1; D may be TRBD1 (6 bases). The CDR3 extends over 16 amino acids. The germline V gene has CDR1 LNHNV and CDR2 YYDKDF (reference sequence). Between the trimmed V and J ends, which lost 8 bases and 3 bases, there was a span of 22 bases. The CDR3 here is CATSPYYRETDTEAFF. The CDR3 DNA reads TGTGCCACCTCACCCTATTACAGGGAAACTGACACTGAAGCTTTCTTT.

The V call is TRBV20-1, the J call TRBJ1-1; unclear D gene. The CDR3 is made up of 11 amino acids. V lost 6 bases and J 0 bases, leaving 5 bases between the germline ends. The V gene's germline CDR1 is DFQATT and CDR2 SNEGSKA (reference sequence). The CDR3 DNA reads TGCAGTGCCACAATGAACACTGAAGCTTTCTTT. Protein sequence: CSATMNTEAFF.

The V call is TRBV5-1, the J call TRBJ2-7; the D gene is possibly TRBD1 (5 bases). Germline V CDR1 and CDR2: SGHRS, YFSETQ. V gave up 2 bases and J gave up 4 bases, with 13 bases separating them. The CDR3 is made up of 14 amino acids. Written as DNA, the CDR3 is TGCGCCAGCAGCTTTAGTGCAGGGATTTACGAGCAGTACTTC. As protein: CASSFSAGIYEQYF.

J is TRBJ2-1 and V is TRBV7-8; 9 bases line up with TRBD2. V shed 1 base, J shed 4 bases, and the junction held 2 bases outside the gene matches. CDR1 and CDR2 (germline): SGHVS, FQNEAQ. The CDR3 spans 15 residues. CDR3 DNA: TGTGCCAGCAGCTTAGTTAGCGGGAGATACAATGAGCAGTTCTTC. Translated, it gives CASSLVSGRYNEQFF.